This T cell receptor beta chain was sequenced for a study of T cell repertoires in cytomegalovirus infection. On the study more broadly: Shared public TCR beta signatures pointed to both CMV infection and a matching HLA type. Whole-study results and caveats: The cumulative frequency of public TCR beta families distinguished individuals who carried CMV together with the relevant HLA. HLA-C-restricted, CMV-specific TCR beta clonotypes were dominant ex vivo.

On this clonotype: What it recognizes is unknown.

Between the trimmed V and J ends, which lost 5 bases and 1 base, there was a span of 12 bases. The CDR3 extends over 15 amino acids. CDR1 and CDR2 (germline): ENHRY, SYGVKD. TCRdb called the reads again in MiXCR, with one record for every CDR3 protein. The sample contains some 200,000 distinct CDR3 sequences, approximately 19% of which appear only once. The chain combines TRBV10-3 with TRBJ1-5, with D uncertain. Sequencing used PBMCs. The source is a human donor in good health (CMV status not recorded). Some clones in this sample may be carry-over from other donors' samples. The CDR3, as DNA: TGTGCCATCAGTCCGGACCTTGGGAGCAATCAGCCCCAGCATTTT. Translated, it gives CAISPDLGSNQPQHF.